The T cell receptor (beta chain) under discussion was sequenced for a study of cytomegalovirus exposure and HLA in healthy donors. The primer mix had 60 Vbeta and 13 Jbeta primers. Clones were read by immunoSEQ multiplex PCR, and TCRdb kept only the in-frame ones, dropping some. The table includes about 91,000 clones, just under 90% detected once. General study findings and limits: The authors later linked a missense DCLRE1C variant to TCR beta V- and J-gene trimming. Indistinguishability led to the exclusion of some V segments, TRBV6-2 and TRBV6-3 included. Reportedly, fewer N-insertions than the approximately 700-donor mean appeared in an Asian-associated ancestry cluster in a later analysis.

The V gene end was trimmed by 0 bases and the J gene end by 2 bases; junction bases not matched to a gene: 16. The germline gives CDR1 KGHSH, CDR2 LQKENI. The CDR3 runs to 21 residues. This clone was counted a few times. Its antigen is unknown. This sequence originates from a young man in good health and CMV-seronegative. V is TRBV18 and J is TRBJ2-7; 13 bases fit TRBD2. Material: PBMCs. CDR3 protein: CASSPPTRDGLAGDIPYEQYF. In nucleotides, the CDR3 is TGTGCCAGCTCACCACCCACGCGAGACGGACTAGCGGGAGATATTCCCTACGAGCAGTACTTC.